This TCR beta chain appears in the sequencing data of a study of blood T cell repertoires in COVID-19. V gave up 6 bases and J gave up 0 bases, with 12 bases separating them. The CDR3 sequence is 14 residues long. CDR1 and CDR2 (germline): MRHNA, SNTAGT. Participants were placed into cohorts based on the clinical history they reported. The assay was immunoSEQ multiplex PCR, and TCRdb's table has in-frame clones only and misses some. The sample contains about 310,000 clones, around 84% of which appear only once. V usage is TRBV6-4 and J usage is TRBJ2-7; a weak D match, TRBD1 (6 bases). The TCR was taken from a woman in her twenties or thirties who had been exposed to COVID-19. The sample consisted of PBMCs or T cells enriched from blood (not recorded which). This CDR3 reads CASRKDSDSYEQYF. The CDR3 DNA sequence: TGTGCCAGCAGAAAGGACAGCGACTCCTACGAGCAGTACTTC.